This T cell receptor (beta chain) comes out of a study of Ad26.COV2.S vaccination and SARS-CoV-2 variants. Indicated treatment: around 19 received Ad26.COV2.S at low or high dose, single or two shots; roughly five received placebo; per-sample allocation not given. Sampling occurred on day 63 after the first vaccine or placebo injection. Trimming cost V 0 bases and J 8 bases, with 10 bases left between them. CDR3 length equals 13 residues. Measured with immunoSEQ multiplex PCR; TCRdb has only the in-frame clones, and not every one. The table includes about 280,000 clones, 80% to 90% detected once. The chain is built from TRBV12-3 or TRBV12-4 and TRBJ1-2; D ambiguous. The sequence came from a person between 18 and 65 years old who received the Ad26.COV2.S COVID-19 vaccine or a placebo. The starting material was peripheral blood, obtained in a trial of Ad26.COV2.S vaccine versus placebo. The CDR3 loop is CASSLARQNGYTF. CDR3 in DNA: TGTGCCAGCAGTTTAGCTAGGCAGAACGGCTACACCTTC.